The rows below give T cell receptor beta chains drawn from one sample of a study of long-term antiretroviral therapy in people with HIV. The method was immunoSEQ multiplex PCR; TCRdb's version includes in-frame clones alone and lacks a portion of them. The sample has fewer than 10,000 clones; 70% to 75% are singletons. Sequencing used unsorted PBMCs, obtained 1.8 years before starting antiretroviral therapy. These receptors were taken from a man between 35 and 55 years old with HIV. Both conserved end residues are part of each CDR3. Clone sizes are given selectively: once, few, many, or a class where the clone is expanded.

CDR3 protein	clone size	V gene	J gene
CASSDRGTNYGYTF	-	TRBV5-4	TRBJ1-2
CASSRPGLVAYEQYF	once	TRBV7-2	TRBJ2-7
CASSLESHQGTDTQYF	-	TRBV13	TRBJ2-3
CASSAGFGHGYTF	-	TRBV6-4	TRBJ1-2
CASSLQGGNQPQHF	medium-sized	TRBV7-2	TRBJ1-5
CASSLQGREYGYTF	few	TRBV7-8	TRBJ1-2
CASSVGVGIETQYF	-	TRBV9	TRBJ2-5
CASSLGGQGVGNSPLHF	-	TRBV11-2	TRBJ1-6
CASSLGLAGGEDTQYF	-	TRBV7-6	TRBJ2-3
CASSDGDYGYTF	few	TRBV11-2	TRBJ1-2